This TCR beta chain is from a study of neurological immune-mediated disorders. TCRdb reprocessed the 5' RACE reads with MiXCR, giving one entry per CDR3 protein. The sample lists about 57,000 distinct CDR3 sequences, about 12% occurring once. This clonotype occurred many times. The length of the CDR3 is 13 residues. Deletions cut 10 bases from V and 1 base from J, with 13 bases between. Germline lookup yields CDR1 ENHRY and CDR2 SYGVKD. The J gene is TRBJ2-5, the V gene TRBV10-3, with a weak D call TRBD2 (6 bases). The material sequenced was PBMCs. The TCR sequence derives from a woman aged 55-69 years with HTLV-1-associated myelopathy (HAM/TSP). Here the CDR3 DNA reads TGTGCCACCGGCGGGGCGGGCCAAGAGACCCAGTACTTC. Translating it yields CATGGAGQETQYF.